This T cell receptor (beta chain) was recovered during a study of control samples from healthy donors and cancer patients. Generated by immunoSEQ multiplex PCR, the TCRdb table keeps only in-frame clones and is missing some. Of fewer than 200,000 clones in the sample, 85% to 95% were seen once. This clone has just one count. This CDR3 has 17 amino acids. Sequenced: blood. J is TRBJ1-3 and V is TRBV21-1; TRBD1 is taken as the D call from the table, unchecked against the DNA. TRBV21-1 is flagged as a pseudogene. This receptor was taken from an older woman in good health. CDR3 sequence reads: CASSIVSDRPSGNTIYF. CDR3 nucleotides: TGTGCCAGCAGCATTGTATCGGACAGGCCCTCTGGAAACACCATATATTTT.